These 13 T cell receptor beta chains were sequenced from one sample in a study of blood T cell repertoires in COVID-19. TCRdb keeps only in-frame clones here, not all; method: immunoSEQ multiplex PCR. Among some 200,000 clones listed, roughly 82% were seen once. Source material: PBMCs or T cells enriched from blood (not recorded which). The receptors come from a woman aged 55-69 years with acute COVID-19.

V usage is TRBV6-1 and J usage is TRBJ1-5, with 7 bases identical to TRBD1. Unmatched junction bases numbered 6, after V lost 1 base and J lost 6 bases. The CDR3 has 15 residues. Per germline, CDR1 MNHNS and CDR2 SASEGT. The CDR3 DNA sequence: TGTGCCAGCAGTGAAGAACAGGGGCCCGGTCAGCCCCAGCATTTT. Translated: CASSEEQGPGQPQHF.

The gene calls are TRBV27 and TRBJ2-2, with a weak D call TRBD1 (6 bases). CDR3 length: 16 residues. Germline CDR1 MNHEY, CDR2 SMNVEV (reference sequence). Trimming removed 6 bases at V and 6 bases at J, with 20 bases between. The CDR3 DNA sequence: TGTGCCAGCAGCCGAGACAGGACGAATCGACCCGGGGAGCTGTTTTTT. Translation gives CASSRDRTNRPGELFF.

The V and J genes are TRBV12-3 or TRBV12-4 and TRBJ2-3; D uncertain. Trimming took 8 bases from V and 3 from J, leaving 9 bases between them. This CDR3 has 12 residues. The CDR3 protein is CASRQTTDTQYF. DNA for the CDR3: TGTGCCAGCCGTCAAACTACAGATACGCAGTATTTT.

The gene calls are TRBV20-1 and TRBJ1-2, with 7 bases identical to TRBD1. This CDR3 region has 15 residues. CDR1 and CDR2 (germline): DFQATT, SNEGSKA (reference sequence). Unmatched junction bases numbered 12, after V lost 3 bases and J lost 5 bases. The CDR3 nucleotides are TGCAGTGCTAGTTCGCCGGGACAGAGAAGGTATGGCTACACCTTC. Amino acids: CSASSPGQRRYGYTF.

V gene TRBV23-1 combines with J gene TRBJ2-7; 8 bases match TRBD1. TRBV23-1 is known as an ORF, though its function is uncertain. V shed 8 bases, J shed 5 bases, and the junction held 17 bases outside the gene matches. The CDR3 extends over 16 amino acids. The CDR3 DNA follows: TGCGCCAGCGGCCGCCATGAAACAGGGGGTGACGACGAGCAGTACGTC. Amino acids: CASGRHETGGDDEQYV.

This clone was seen just once. V gene TRBV30 combines with J gene TRBJ1-5; D is possibly TRBD1 (6 bases). This CDR3 is built from 14 residues. Germline loops: CDR1 GTSNPN, CDR2 SVGIG (reference sequence). The V end was cut by 1 base, the J end by 4 bases, with 11 bases between. CDR3 amino acids: CAWSGNRENQPQHF. The CDR3 region has the DNA TGTGCCTGGAGTGGCAACAGGGAAAATCAGCCCCAGCATTTT.

The genes are TRBV10-3 and TRBJ1-1; tentatively, D is TRBD1 (5 bases). The V gene's germline CDR1 is ENHRY and CDR2 SYGVKD. The CDR3 is 13 amino acids. The V end was cut by 8 bases, the J end by 1 base, with 11 bases between. In DNA form, the CDR3 reads TGTGCCATCTTCGACAGACAGAACACTGAAGCTTTCTTT. Its translation is CAIFDRQNTEAFF.

This clone was observed a single time. This chain connects TRBV3-1 (or the pseudogene TRBV3-2) to TRBJ2-5; 7 bases are a match to TRBD2. The CDR3 spans 15 residues. After removal of 5 bases from V and 1 base from J, the junction contained 7 bases not matched to a gene. Germline V gene sequence: CDR1 LGHDT, CDR2 YNNKEL (reference sequence). This CDR3 reads CASSFLTGGQETQYF. CDR3 bases: TGTGCCAGCAGCTTCCTGACGGGGGGCCAAGAGACCCAGTACTTC.

The chain is built from TRBV28 and TRBJ1-1; D may be TRBD1 (6 bases). V lost 3 bases and J lost 10, with 21 bases in between. Per the germline V gene, CDR1 is MDHEN and CDR2 is SYDVKM. This CDR3 is 15 amino acids long. The CDR3 reads CASSFSPGVGQRAFF. The DNA for the CDR3 is TGTGCCAGCAGTTTTAGCCCCGGTGTGGGACAACGAGCTTTCTTT.

This clone was picked up many times. This chain uses TRBV14 with TRBJ2-7; 8 nucleotides match TRBD2. V dropped 4 bases and J dropped 7; count of bases not matched to a gene: 9. The CDR3 totals 14 residues. CDR1 is SGHDN and CDR2 is FVKESK in the germline V gene. For the CDR3, the DNA is TGTGCCAGCAGCCGGACAGCGGGAGCCAGAGAGCAGTACTTC. This translates into CASSRTAGAREQYF.

This clone was seen only once. J is TRBJ1-5 and V is TRBV30, with D possibly being TRBD1 (6 bases). The CDR3 covers 13 residues. Germline V CDR1 and CDR2: GTSNPN, SVGIG (reference sequence). The V end lost 3 bases, the J end lost 4 bases, and 10 bases lay between the germline ends. This chain's CDR3 is CAWSYRENQPQHF. The CDR3 bases are TGTGCCTGGAGCTACAGGGAAAATCAGCCCCAGCATTTT.

The count of this clone is one. The J gene is TRBJ2-1, the V gene TRBV18; the D gene is possibly TRBD2 (5 bases). V was pared by 5 bases and J by 8 bases, with 10 bases between. The germline gives CDR1 KGHSH, CDR2 LQKENI. The CDR3 totals 12 residues. The CDR3 DNA reads as TGTGCCAGCTCAGGAGGTATCTATGAGCAGTTCTTC. Its translation: CASSGGIYEQFF.

The rearrangement uses TRBV6-2 or TRBV6-3 and TRBJ1-1, with a possible D match to TRBD1 (6 bases). Trimming pared 5 bases from V and 5 bases from J, leaving 15 bases between. Germline V CDR1 and CDR2: MNHEY, SVGEGT. This CDR3 is built from 14 residues. The chain's CDR3 is CASSNPRGGTEAFF. As DNA, the CDR3 is TGTGCCAGCAGTAACCCCAGGGGAGGGACTGAAGCTTTCTTT.